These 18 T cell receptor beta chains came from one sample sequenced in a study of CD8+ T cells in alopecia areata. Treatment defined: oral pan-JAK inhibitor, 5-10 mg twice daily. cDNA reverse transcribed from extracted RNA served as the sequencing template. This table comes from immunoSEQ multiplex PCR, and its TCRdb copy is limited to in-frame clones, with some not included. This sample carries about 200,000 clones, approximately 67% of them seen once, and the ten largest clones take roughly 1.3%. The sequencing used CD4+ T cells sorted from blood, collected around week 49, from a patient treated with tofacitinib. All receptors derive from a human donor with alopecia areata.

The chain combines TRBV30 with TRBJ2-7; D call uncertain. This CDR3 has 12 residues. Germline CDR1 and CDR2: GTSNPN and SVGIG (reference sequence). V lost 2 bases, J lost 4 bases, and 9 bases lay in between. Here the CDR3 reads CAWSLVGYEQYF. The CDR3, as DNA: TGTGCCTGGAGTCTAGTGGGATACGAGCAGTACTTC.

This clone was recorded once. DNA of the CDR3: TGTGCCAGCAGCCCTTCTTCCTCCGTGGGCTATGGCTACACCTTC. Its protein product is CASSPSSSVGYGYTF. The chain is built from TRBV7-2 and TRBJ1-2; D call uncertain. The length of the CDR3 is 15 residues. V dropped 5 bases and J dropped 4 bases, with 17 bases sitting between them. Germline V lookup: CDR1 SGHTA, CDR2 FQGNSA.

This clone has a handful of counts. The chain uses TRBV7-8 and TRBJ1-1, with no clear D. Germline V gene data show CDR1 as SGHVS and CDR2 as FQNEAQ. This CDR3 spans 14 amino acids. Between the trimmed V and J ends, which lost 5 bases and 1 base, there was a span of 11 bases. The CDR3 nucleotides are TGTGCCAGCAGCCGTAGTCTGGGGAACACTGAAGCTTTCTTT. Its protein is CASSRSLGNTEAFF.

The CDR3 loop reads CASSLDRLVQFF. The CDR3 DNA sequence: TGTGCCAGCAGCCTCGACAGACTGGTGCAGTTCTTC. V usage is TRBV5-6 and J usage is TRBJ2-1; D possibly corresponds to TRBD1 (5 bases). This CDR3 has 12 residues. CDR1 and CDR2 (germline): SGHDT, YYEEEE. Trimming shortened V by 4 bases and J by 12 bases, and 14 bases separated the two germline ends.

The CDR3 region is CASSPGSRDQPQHF. As DNA, the CDR3 is TGCGCCAGCAGCCCAGGGAGCAGGGATCAGCCCCAGCATTTT. V gene TRBV4-1 combines with J gene TRBJ1-5, with D possibly being TRBD1 (5 bases). Trimming shortened V by 4 bases and J by 5 bases, and 12 bases separated the two germline ends. CDR1 and CDR2 (germline): MGHRA, YSYEKL. This CDR3 has 14 residues.

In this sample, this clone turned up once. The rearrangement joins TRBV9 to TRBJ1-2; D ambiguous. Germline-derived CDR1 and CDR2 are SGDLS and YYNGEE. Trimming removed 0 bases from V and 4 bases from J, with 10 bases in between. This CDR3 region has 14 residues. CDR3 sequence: CASSVGLEAYGYTF. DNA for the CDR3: TGTGCCAGCAGCGTAGGGCTAGAGGCCTATGGCTACACCTTC.

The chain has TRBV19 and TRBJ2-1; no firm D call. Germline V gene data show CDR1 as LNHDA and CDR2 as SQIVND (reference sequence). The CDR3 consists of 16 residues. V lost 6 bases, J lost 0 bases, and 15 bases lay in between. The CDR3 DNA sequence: TGTGCCAGTAGGAAGGACCGAGCTAGCTCCTACAATGAGCAGTTCTTC. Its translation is CASRKDRASSYNEQFF. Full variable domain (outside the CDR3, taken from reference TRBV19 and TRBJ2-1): DGGITQSPKYLFRKEGQNVTLSCEQNLNHDAMYWYRQDPGQGLRLIYYSQIVNDFQKGDIAEGYSVSREKKESFPLTVTSAQKNPTAFYLCASRKDRASSYNEQFFGPGTRLTVL.

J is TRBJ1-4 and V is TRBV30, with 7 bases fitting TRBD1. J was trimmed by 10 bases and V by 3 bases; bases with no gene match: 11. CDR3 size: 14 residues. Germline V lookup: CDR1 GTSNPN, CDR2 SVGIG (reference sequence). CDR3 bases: TGTGCCTGGAGCCAGGGGGGACCCTGGGCAAAACTGTTTTTT. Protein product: CAWSQGGPWAKLFF.

This CDR3 reads CASSFGDRAYNEQFF. The CDR3 DNA sequence: TGTGCCAGCAGTTTTGGGGACAGGGCTTACAATGAGCAGTTCTTC. The chain carries TRBV27 and TRBJ2-1, with TRBD1 identical over 9 bases. Germline values: CDR1 MNHEY, CDR2 SMNVEV (reference sequence). The ends lost 3 bases at V and 4 bases at J; junction bases unmatched: 4. This CDR3 has 15 residues.

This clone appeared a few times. The CDR3 nucleotides read TGTGCCATCCTCCGAGGGGCGAGCACCGGGGAGCTGTTTTTT. This sequence encodes CAILRGASTGELFF. The rearrangement joins TRBV10-3 to TRBJ2-2, with D possibly being TRBD1 or TRBD2 (5 bases each). The germline CDR1 and CDR2 sequences are ENHRY and SYGVKD. The CDR3 has 14 residues. Trimming removed 8 bases from V and 4 bases from J, with 14 bases in between.

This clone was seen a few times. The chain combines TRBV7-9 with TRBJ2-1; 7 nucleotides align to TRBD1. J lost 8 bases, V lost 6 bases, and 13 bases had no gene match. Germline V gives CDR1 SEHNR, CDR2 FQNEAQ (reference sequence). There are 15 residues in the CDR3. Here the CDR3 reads CASRPDRVGLDEQFF. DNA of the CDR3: TGTGCCAGCAGACCCGACAGGGTGGGTTTAGATGAGCAGTTCTTC.

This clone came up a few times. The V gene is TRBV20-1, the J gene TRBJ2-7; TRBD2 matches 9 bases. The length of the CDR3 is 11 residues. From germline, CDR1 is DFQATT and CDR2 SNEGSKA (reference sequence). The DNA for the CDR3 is TGCAGGGCGACTAGCGGCGGCGAGCAGTACTTC. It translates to CRATSGGEQYF.

CDR3 DNA sequence: TGTGCCAGCAGCCAAGCCCGACCGATCACCGGGGAGCTGTTTTTT. Amino acids: CASSQARPITGELFF. This sequence joins TRBV14 and TRBJ2-2; D gene uncertain. Trimming cost V 1 base and J 4 bases, with 10 bases left between them. CDR3 size: 15 residues. Germline CDR1 and CDR2: SGHDN and FVKESK. The entire variable domain, with the rest obtained from reference TRBV14 and TRBJ2-2, is as follows: EAGVTQFPSHSVIEKGQTVTLRCDPISGHDNLYWYRRVMGKEIKFLLHFVKESKQDESGMPNNRFLAERTGGTYSTLKVQPAELEDSGVYFCASSQARPITGELFFGEGSRLTVL.

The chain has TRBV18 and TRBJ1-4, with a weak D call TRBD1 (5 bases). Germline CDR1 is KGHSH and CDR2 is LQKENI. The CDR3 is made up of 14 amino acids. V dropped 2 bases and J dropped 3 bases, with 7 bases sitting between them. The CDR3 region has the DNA TGTGCCAGCTCACCAGACAGATCTAATGAAAAACTGTTTTTT. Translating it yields CASSPDRSNEKLFF.

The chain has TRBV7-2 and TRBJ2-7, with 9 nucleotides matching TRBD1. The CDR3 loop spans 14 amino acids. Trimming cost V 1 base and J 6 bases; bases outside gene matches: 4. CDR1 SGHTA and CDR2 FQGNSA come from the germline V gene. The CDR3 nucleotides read TGTGCCAGCAGCTTAGGTTACAGGGGGCTCGAGCAGTACTTC. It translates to CASSLGYRGLEQYF.

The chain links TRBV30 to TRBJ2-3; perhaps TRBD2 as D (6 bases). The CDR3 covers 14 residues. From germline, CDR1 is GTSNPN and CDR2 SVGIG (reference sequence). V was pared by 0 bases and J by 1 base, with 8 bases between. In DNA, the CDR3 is TGTGCCTGGAGTGTAATAGCGGGCACAGATACGCAGTATTTT. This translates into CAWSVIAGTDTQYF.

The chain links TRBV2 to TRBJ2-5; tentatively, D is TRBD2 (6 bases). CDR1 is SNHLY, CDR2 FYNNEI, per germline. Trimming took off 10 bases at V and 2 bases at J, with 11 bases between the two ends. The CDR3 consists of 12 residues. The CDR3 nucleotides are TGTGCCATCGGGAGTCTACAAGAGACCCAGTACTTC. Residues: CAIGSLQETQYF. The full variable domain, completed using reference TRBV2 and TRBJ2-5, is EPEVTQTPSHQVTQMGQEVILRCVPISNHLYFYWYRQILGQKVEFLVSFYNNEISEKSEIFDDQFSVERPDGSNFTLKIRSTKLEDSAMYFCAIGSLQETQYFGPGTRLLVL.

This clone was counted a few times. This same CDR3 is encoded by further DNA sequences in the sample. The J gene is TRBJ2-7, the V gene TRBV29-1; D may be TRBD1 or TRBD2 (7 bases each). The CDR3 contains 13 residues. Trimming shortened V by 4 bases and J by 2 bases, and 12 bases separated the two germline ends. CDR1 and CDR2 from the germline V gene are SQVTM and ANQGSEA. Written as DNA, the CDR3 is TGCAGCGTTGGGGAGGGGGCCCCCTACGAGCAGTACTTC. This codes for CSVGEGAPYEQYF.